The following is a TCR beta chain sequence with its context. The antigen is unknown. This CDR3 is 15 amino acids long. V lost 2 bases and J 8 bases, leaving 15 bases between the germline ends. Germline V gives CDR1 MNHEY, CDR2 SVGAGI. The data were obtained in a study of T cell responses to AZD1222 COVID-19 vaccine. For the study at large: Whether given at about 4 or about 12 weeks, second doses were pooled.

Some clones are missing from TCRdb's copy, which holds only in-frame ones; the method was immunoSEQ multiplex PCR. The table includes about 100,000 clones, around nine tenths detected once. Study-wide points: Vaccine-related CD4 TCRs covered spike, predominating at 160-218 and 743-854. Among spike-specific TCRs, nearly half reportedly target unmutated variant regions.

J is TRBJ1-4 and V is TRBV6-5; D not resolved. The sample consisted of peripheral blood, taken on day 0 of AZD1222 vaccination. This receptor was identified in an adult in good health. CDR3 DNA: TGTGCCAGCAGTTACGCCAAGGGTCTTGGGGAAAAACTGTTTTTT. This gives the protein CASSYAKGLGEKLFF.